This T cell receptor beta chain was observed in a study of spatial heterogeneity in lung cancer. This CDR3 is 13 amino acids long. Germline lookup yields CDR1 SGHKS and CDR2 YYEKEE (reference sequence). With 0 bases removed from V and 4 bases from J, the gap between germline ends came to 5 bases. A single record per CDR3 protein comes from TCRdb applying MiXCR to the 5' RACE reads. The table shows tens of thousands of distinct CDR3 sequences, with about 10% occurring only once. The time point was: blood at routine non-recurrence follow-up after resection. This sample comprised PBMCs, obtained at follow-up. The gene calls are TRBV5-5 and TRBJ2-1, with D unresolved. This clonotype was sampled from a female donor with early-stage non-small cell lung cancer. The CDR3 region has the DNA TGTGCCAGCAGCTTGGGGGTTTACAATGAGCAGTTCTTC. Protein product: CASSLGVYNEQFF. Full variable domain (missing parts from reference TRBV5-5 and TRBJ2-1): DAGVTQSPTHLIKTRGQQVTLRCSPISGHKSVSWYQQVLGQGPQFIFQYYEKEERGRGNFPDRFSARQFPNYSSELNVNALLLGDSALYLCASSLGVYNEQFFGPGTRLTVL.